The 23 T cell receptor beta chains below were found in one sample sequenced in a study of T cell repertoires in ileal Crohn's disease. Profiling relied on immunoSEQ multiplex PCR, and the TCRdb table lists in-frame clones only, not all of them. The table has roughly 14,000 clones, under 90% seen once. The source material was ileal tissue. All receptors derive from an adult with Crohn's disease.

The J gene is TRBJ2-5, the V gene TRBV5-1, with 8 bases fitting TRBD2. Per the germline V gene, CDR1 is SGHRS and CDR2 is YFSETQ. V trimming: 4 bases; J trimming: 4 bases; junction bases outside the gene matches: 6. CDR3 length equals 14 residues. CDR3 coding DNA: TGCGCCAGCAGCCCCCTCCTAGCGGGAGAGACCCAGTACTTC. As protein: CASSPLLAGETQYF.

CDR3 region: CASSAPTGSEDEQYF. CDR3 in DNA: TGTGCCAGCAGCGCCCCTACAGGGTCGGAAGACGAGCAGTACTTC. The chain recombines TRBV9 with TRBJ2-7, with D perhaps matching TRBD1 (6 bases). The CDR3 spans 15 residues. V lost 3 bases to trimming and J lost 5 bases, with 18 bases between them. Germline lookup yields CDR1 SGDLS and CDR2 YYNGEE.

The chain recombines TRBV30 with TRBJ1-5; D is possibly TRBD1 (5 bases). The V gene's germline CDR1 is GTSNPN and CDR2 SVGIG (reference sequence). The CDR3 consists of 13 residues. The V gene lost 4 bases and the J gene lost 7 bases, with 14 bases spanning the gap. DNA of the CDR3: TGTGCCTGGACCAGGGAGGCAGAGCAGCCCCAGCATTTT. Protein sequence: CAWTREAEQPQHF.

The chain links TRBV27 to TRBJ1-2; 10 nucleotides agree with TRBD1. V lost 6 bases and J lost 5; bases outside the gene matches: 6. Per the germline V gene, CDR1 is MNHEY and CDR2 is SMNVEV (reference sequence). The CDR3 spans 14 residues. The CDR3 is CASSLRTGGYGYTF. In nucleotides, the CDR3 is TGTGCCAGCAGCCTTCGGACAGGGGGGTATGGCTACACCTTC.

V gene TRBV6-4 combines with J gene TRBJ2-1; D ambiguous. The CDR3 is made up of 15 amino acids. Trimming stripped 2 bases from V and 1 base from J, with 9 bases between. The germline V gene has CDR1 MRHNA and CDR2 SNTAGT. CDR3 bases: TGTGCCAGCAGTGACCCAGGCGATTCCTACAATGAGCAGTTCTTC. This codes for CASSDPGDSYNEQFF.

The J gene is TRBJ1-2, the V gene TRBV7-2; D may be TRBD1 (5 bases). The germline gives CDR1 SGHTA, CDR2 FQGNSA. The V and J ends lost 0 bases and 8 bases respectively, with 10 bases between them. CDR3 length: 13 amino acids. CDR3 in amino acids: CASSLAGVPGYTF. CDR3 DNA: TGTGCCAGCAGCTTAGCAGGGGTACCGGGCTACACCTTC.

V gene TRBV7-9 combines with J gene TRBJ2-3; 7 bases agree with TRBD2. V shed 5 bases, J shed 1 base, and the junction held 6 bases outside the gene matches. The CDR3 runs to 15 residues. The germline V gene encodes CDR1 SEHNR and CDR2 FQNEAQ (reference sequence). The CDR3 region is CASSPLGGGTDTQYF. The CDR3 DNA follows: TGTGCCAGCAGCCCCTTGGGGGGGGGCACAGATACGCAGTATTTT.

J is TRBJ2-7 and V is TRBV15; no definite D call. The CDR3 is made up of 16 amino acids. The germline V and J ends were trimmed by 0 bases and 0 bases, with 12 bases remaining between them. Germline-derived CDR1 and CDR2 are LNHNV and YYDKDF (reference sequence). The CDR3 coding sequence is TGTGCCACCAGCAGAGATCTCGCGGAGAGCTCCTACGAGCAGTACTTC. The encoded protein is CATSRDLAESSYEQYF.

The CDR3, as DNA: TGTGCCTGGAGGGACAGGGGAGGGCAGTTCTTC. Amino acids: CAWRDRGGQFF. This rearrangement joins TRBV30 to TRBJ2-1, with TRBD1 matching over 9 bases. CDR1 is GTSNPN, CDR2 SVGIG, per germline (reference sequence). This CDR3 contains 11 residues. The V and J ends lost 3 bases and 12 bases, in that order; junction bases with no gene match: 3.

The CDR3 protein is CASSPTGQGVNEQFF. DNA of the CDR3: TGTGCCAGCTCACCAACAGGACAGGGGGTAAATGAGCAGTTCTTC. V is TRBV18 and J is TRBJ2-1; 10 positions agree with TRBD1. The CDR3 loop spans 15 amino acids. Germline CDR1 is KGHSH and CDR2 is LQKENI. Trimming at V came to 2 bases and at J to 7 bases, leaving 5 bases not matched to a gene.

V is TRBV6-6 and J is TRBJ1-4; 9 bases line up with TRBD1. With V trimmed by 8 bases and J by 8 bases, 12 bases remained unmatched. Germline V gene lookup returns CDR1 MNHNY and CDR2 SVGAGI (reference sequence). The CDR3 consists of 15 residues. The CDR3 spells CASLRGQGGDEKLFF. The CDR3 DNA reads TGTGCCAGCCTTAGGGGACAGGGAGGGGACGAAAAACTGTTTTTT.

This chain's CDR3 is CASSLGKGAIPSPLHF. The CDR3 nucleotides are TGTGCCAGCAGCTTAGGCAAGGGGGCGATCCCCTCACCCCTCCACTTT. This chain uses TRBV11-2 with TRBJ1-6; 7 nucleotides match TRBD1. In germline, CDR1 is SGHAT, CDR2 FQNNGV. J gave up 10 bases and V 1 base, and 10 bases lay outside the gene matches. The CDR3 runs to 16 residues.

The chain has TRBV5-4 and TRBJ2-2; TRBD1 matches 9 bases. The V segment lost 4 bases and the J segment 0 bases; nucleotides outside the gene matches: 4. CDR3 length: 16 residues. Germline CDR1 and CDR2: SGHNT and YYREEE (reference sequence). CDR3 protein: CASSARQGANTGELFF. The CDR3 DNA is TGTGCCAGCAGCGCCCGACAGGGGGCGAACACCGGGGAGCTGTTTTTT.

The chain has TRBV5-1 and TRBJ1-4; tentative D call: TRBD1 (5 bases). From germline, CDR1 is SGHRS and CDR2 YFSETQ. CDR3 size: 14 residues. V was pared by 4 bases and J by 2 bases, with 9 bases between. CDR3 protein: CASSGGTTNEKLFF. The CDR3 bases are TGCGCCAGCAGCGGAGGGACGACTAATGAAAAACTGTTTTTT.

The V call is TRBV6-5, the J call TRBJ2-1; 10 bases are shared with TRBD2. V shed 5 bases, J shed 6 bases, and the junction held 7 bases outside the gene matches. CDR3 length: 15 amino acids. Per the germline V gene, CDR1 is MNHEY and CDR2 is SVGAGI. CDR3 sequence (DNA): TGTGCCAGCAGTCGGACTAGCGGCCCCTCCAATGAGCAGTTCTTC. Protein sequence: CASSRTSGPSNEQFF.

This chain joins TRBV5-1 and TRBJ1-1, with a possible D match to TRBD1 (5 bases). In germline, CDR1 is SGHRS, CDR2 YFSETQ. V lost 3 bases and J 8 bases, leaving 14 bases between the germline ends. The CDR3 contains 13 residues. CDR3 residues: CASSSGGLSEAFF. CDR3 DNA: TGCGCCAGCAGCTCCGGGGGACTTTCCGAAGCTTTCTTT.

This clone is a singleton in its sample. As DNA, the CDR3 is TGTGCCAGCAGCATTCAGACCGGGACTAGCGGTACCTTACAAGAGACCCAGTACTTC. This gives the protein CASSIQTGTSGTLQETQYF. The J gene is TRBJ2-5, the V gene TRBV21-1; the table calls TRBD2, which could not be checked here. TRBV21-1 is tagged as a pseudogene. The length of the CDR3 is 19 residues.

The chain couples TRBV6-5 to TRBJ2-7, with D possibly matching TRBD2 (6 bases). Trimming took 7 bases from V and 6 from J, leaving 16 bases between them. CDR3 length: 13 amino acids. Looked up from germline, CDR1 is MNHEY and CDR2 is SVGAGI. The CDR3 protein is CASTDSGLLEQYF. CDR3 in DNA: TGTGCCAGCACAGACTCGGGACTTCTCGAGCAGTACTTC.

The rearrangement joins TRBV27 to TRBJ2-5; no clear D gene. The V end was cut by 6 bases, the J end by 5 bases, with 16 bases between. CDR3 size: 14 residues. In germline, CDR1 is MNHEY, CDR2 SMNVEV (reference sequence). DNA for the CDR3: TGTGCCAGCAGATCCGATCTCCAGAGGGAGACCCAGTACTTC. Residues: CASRSDLQRETQYF.

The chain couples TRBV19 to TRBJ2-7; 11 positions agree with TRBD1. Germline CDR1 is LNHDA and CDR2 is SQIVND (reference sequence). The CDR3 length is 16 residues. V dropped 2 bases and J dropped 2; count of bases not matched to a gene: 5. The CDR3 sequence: CASSIRTGQGAYEQYF. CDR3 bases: TGTGCCAGTAGTATAAGGACGGGACAGGGGGCCTACGAGCAGTACTTC.

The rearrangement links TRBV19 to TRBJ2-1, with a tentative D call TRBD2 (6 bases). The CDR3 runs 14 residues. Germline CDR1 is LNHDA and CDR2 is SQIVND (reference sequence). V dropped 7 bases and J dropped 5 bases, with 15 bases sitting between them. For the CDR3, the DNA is TGTGCCAGTAACCGGGACTCAGGAAACAATGAGCAGTTCTTC. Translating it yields CASNRDSGNNEQFF.

The CDR3 DNA reads as TGTGCCAGCAGTGGCGTTCTTTCCTACGAGCAGTACTTC. Translating it yields CASSGVLSYEQYF. The chain joins TRBV2 to TRBJ2-7; unclear D gene. CDR3 length equals 13 residues. The germline gives CDR1 SNHLY, CDR2 FYNNEI. V was clipped by 4 bases and J by 1 base, with 8 bases between them.

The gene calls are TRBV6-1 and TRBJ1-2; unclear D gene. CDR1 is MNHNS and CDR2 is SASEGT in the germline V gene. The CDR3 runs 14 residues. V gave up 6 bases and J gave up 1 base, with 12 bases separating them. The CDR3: CASSAGGINYGYTF. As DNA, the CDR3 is TGTGCCAGCAGCGCCGGCGGAATTAACTATGGCTACACCTTC.